A single sample gave rise to the 27 T cell receptor beta chains below, sequenced in a study of T-cell reconstitution after alpha-beta-depleted transplantation in children. The TCRbeta library incorporated unique molecular identifiers. TCRdb independently ran MiXCR on the PCR reads; one entry per CDR3 protein. The table lists approximately 500,000 distinct CDR3 sequences, under 12% of them singletons. The sample in question was PBMCs, obtained before TCRalphabeta/CD19-depleted stem cell transplant. Receptor source: a child under 10 years old with inherited bone marrow failure, due to receive a stem cell transplant.

This clonotype was seen at least ten times. This chain uses TRBV6-4 with TRBJ1-5; D is perhaps TRBD1 (6 bases). CDR1 is MRHNA and CDR2 is SNTAGT in the germline V gene. This CDR3 is built from 16 residues. Trimming took off 7 bases at V and 3 bases at J, with 19 bases between the two ends. CDR3 sequence (DNA): TGTGCCAGCACCGGAGGGGCAGGGGATGTCAATCAGCCCCAGCATTTT. Translating gives CASTGGAGDVNQPQHF.

This clonotype has a count of ten or more. The V gene is TRBV24-1, the J gene TRBJ2-5; D is unresolved. CDR3 size: 13 residues. Per germline, CDR1 KGHDR and CDR2 SFDVKD. With 5 bases removed from V and 0 bases from J, the gap between germline ends came to 6 bases. The CDR3 DNA follows: TGTGCCACCAGTGCAGATTACCAAGAGACCCAGTACTTC. This translates into CATSADYQETQYF.

The chain employs TRBV5-4 and TRBJ2-1; unclear D gene. Germline V gives CDR1 SGHNT, CDR2 YYREEE (reference sequence). V was cut by 4 bases and J by 8 bases, with 19 bases left in between. The CDR3 consists of 15 residues. The CDR3 loop reads CASSIRLLLGDEQFF. The CDR3, as DNA: TGTGCCAGCAGCATCCGTCTCCTACTGGGCGATGAGCAGTTCTTC.

A remark on this clonotype: Given a much more abundant clone one base away, this may be a read error. The V call is TRBV28, the J call TRBJ2-3, with 9 bases identical to TRBD1. Germline V CDR1 and CDR2: MDHEN, SYDVKM. With V trimmed by 6 bases and J by 6 bases, 25 bases remained unmatched. The CDR3 spans 20 residues. The CDR3 here is CASSLFATGTGRTGEDTQYF. DNA for the CDR3: TGTGCCAGCAGCCTGTTCGCCACCGGGACAGGGCGGACGGGAGAGGATACGCAGTATTTT.

The chain links TRBV10-3 to TRBJ2-1, with TRBD2 matching over 10 bases. The V gene end was trimmed by 8 bases and the J gene end by 5 bases; junction bases not matched to a gene: 12. The CDR3 consists of 16 residues. CDR1 and CDR2 from the germline V gene are ENHRY and SYGVKD. CDR3 nucleotide sequence: TGTGCCATCTCCTATCACGCACTAGCGGGACACAATGAGCAGTTCTTC. This gives the protein CAISYHALAGHNEQFF.

This clonotype was detected ten times or more. This chain uses TRBV5-1 with TRBJ1-3; D uncertain. V was trimmed by 0 bases and J by 0 bases, leaving 13 bases between them. The CDR3 spans 17 residues. In germline, CDR1 is SGHRS, CDR2 YFSETQ. The chain's CDR3 is CASSLDAVRVSGNTIYF. The CDR3 DNA sequence: TGCGCCAGCAGCTTGGACGCCGTTCGCGTCTCTGGAAACACCATATATTTT.

This clonotype was seen ten or more times. The chain couples TRBV2 to TRBJ2-1; 9 bases are shared with TRBD1. The junction had 3 bases not matched to a gene; V was cut back by 2 bases and J by 4 bases. The germline CDR1 and CDR2 sequences are SNHLY and FYNNEI. CDR3 size: 15 residues. The CDR3 sequence is CASSELGQGYNEQFF. CDR3 nucleotides: TGTGCCAGCAGTGAATTAGGACAGGGGTACAATGAGCAGTTCTTC.

V gene TRBV6-2 or TRBV6-3 combines with J gene TRBJ2-7, with D unresolved. Trimming removed 0 bases from V and 4 bases from J, with 10 bases in between. This CDR3 spans 14 amino acids. CDR1 and CDR2 from the germline V gene are MNHEY and SVGEGT. The CDR3 is CASSYSLRVYEQYF. In nucleotides, the CDR3 is TGTGCCAGCAGTTACTCGCTAAGGGTTTACGAGCAGTACTTC.

There are many counts of this clonotype. The chain couples TRBV7-9 to TRBJ2-7; TRBD1 aligns across 9 bases. Germline V lookup: CDR1 SEHNR, CDR2 FQNEAQ (reference sequence). V trimming: 5 bases; J trimming: 4 bases; junction bases outside the gene matches: 9. CDR3 length: 15 residues. CDR3 in DNA: TGTGCCAGCAGCCTCGGGACAGGGACTTTGTACGAGCAGTACTTC. Encoded protein: CASSLGTGTLYEQYF.

In this sample, this clonotype turned up a few times. The genes are TRBV5-4 and TRBJ1-1; D unresolved. V was pared by 5 bases and J by 5 bases, with 10 bases between. The CDR3 length is 12 residues. The germline CDR1 and CDR2 sequences are SGHNT and YYREEE (reference sequence). In DNA form, the CDR3 reads TGTGCCAGCAGTGCTGGGGAAACTGAAGCTTTCTTT. This translates into CASSAGETEAFF.

This clonotype was seen repeatedly, ten times or more. The chain joins TRBV5-1 to TRBJ2-7; D might be TRBD1 (6 bases). V lost 4 bases to trimming and J lost 3 bases, with 11 bases between them. The CDR3 sequence is 13 residues long. CDR1 and CDR2 from the germline V gene are SGHRS and YFSETQ. The CDR3 DNA reads as TGCGCCAGCAGCGTCGGGACATTCTACGAGCAGTACTTC. Translating it yields CASSVGTFYEQYF. Using reference TRBV5-1 and TRBJ2-7 for the parts outside the CDR3, the full variable domain is KAGVTQTPRYLIKTRGQQVTLSCSPISGHRSVSWYQQTPGQGLQFLFEYFSETQRNKGNFPGRFSGRQFSNSRSEMNVSTLELGDSALYLCASSVGTFYEQYFGPGTRLTVT.

This clonotype was picked up many times. The J gene is TRBJ2-1, the V gene TRBV5-6, with 9 nucleotides matching TRBD2. CDR3 length: 14 amino acids. Germline loops: CDR1 SGHDT, CDR2 YYEEEE. V lost 4 bases and J lost 4; bases outside the gene matches: 3. CDR3 nucleotide sequence: TGTGCCAGCAGCCGACTAGCGGATTACAATGAGCAGTTCTTC. Amino acids: CASSRLADYNEQFF.

The chain couples TRBV20-1 to TRBJ2-5; the D call may be TRBD1 or TRBD2 (6 bases each). With 6 bases removed from V and 2 bases from J, the gap between germline ends came to 16 bases. This CDR3 is built from 14 residues. CDR1 and CDR2 from the germline V gene are DFQATT and SNEGSKA (reference sequence). The DNA for the CDR3 is TGCAGTGCAAACGGCGGGGACAAGCAAGAGACCCAGTACTTC. This translates into CSANGGDKQETQYF.

V usage is TRBV18 and J usage is TRBJ2-1; the match to TRBD1 covers 7 bases. Germline V lookup: CDR1 KGHSH, CDR2 LQKENI. V trimming: 4 bases; J trimming: 0 bases; junction bases outside the gene matches: 3. CDR3 length: 15 residues. In nucleotides, the CDR3 is TGTGCCAGCTCACGGGGACAGAGCTCCTACAATGAGCAGTTCTTC. Protein: CASSRGQSSYNEQFF.

The genes are TRBV7-2 and TRBJ2-3, with 7 bases identical to TRBD2. Germline CDR1 reads SGHTA; CDR2 reads FQGNSA. The CDR3 is 14 amino acids. The V and J ends lost 1 base and 5 bases, in that order; junction bases with no gene match: 3. The CDR3 DNA is TGTGCCAGCAGCTTAGGCGGGAGAAGAGATACGCAGTATTTT. Amino acid sequence: CASSLGGRRDTQYF.

This clonotype was recorded at least ten times. The rearrangement joins TRBV4-3 to TRBJ2-7, with D perhaps being TRBD1 or TRBD2 (5 bases each). Per germline, CDR1 LGHNA and CDR2 YSLEER. Trimming pared 4 bases from V and 2 bases from J, leaving 15 bases between. This CDR3 is 15 amino acids long. In DNA, the CDR3 is TGCGCCAGCAGCCTCCGCCGGGACGGGGCCTACGAGCAGTACTTC. This encodes CASSLRRDGAYEQYF.

Written as DNA, the CDR3 is TGCAGTGGGGGGTCCCACGGGACAGATACGCAGTATTTT. Translated: CSGGSHGTDTQYF. The chain combines TRBV20-1 with TRBJ2-3; tentatively, D is TRBD1 or TRBD2 (5 bases each). This CDR3 has 13 residues. V lost 7 bases and J 3 bases, leaving 14 bases between the germline ends. Germline V lookup: CDR1 DFQATT, CDR2 SNEGSKA (reference sequence).

This clonotype was picked up many times. The chain carries TRBV5-1 and TRBJ2-7; perhaps D is TRBD1 or TRBD2 (5 bases each). Germline-derived CDR1 and CDR2 are SGHRS and YFSETQ. The CDR3 has 14 amino acids. Between the trimmed V and J ends, which lost 3 bases and 2 bases, there was a span of 12 bases. CDR3 in DNA: TGCGCCAGCAGCTGGGGACGCGCGACCTACGAGCAGTACTTC. It codes for CASSWGRATYEQYF. Variable domain in full (rest from reference TRBV5-1 and TRBJ2-7): KAGVTQTPRYLIKTRGQQVTLSCSPISGHRSVSWYQQTPGQGLQFLFEYFSETQRNKGNFPGRFSGRQFSNSRSEMNVSTLELGDSALYLCASSWGRATYEQYFGPGTRLTVT.

At least ten counts were recorded for this clonotype. This rearrangement joins TRBV11-2 to TRBJ1-2, with D uncertain. Per the germline V gene, CDR1 is SGHAT and CDR2 is FQNNGV. Deletions cut 1 base from V and 0 bases from J, with 9 bases between. The CDR3 runs to 15 residues. CDR3: CASSLAPQSNYGYTF. CDR3 coding DNA: TGTGCCAGCAGCTTAGCCCCCCAGTCTAACTATGGCTACACCTTC.

This clonotype was counted at least ten times. This chain uses TRBV2 with TRBJ2-4, with D possibly being TRBD1 (6 bases). CDR3 length: 14 amino acids. V lost 2 bases and J 5 bases, leaving 10 bases between the germline ends. CDR1 and CDR2 (germline): SNHLY, FYNNEI. Written as DNA, the CDR3 is TGTGCCAGCAGTGAACAGGGGACCCAAAACATTCAGTACTTC. Translated: CASSEQGTQNIQYF.

On this clonotype: A much larger clone sits a single nucleotide away, making a read error possible. This chain connects TRBV4-2 to TRBJ2-7, with 9 bases aligning to TRBD1. Per the germline V gene, CDR1 is LGHNA and CDR2 is YNFKEQ. This CDR3 has 16 residues. The CDR3 bases are TGTGCCAGCGGCCAAGAACCGACAGGGGGCTCCTACGAGCAGTACTTC. Protein sequence: CASGQEPTGGSYEQYF.

Of note for this clonotype: This may arise from a read error, as a much more abundant clone is one base away. CDR3 coding DNA: TGTGCCACCAGTTTATTGGGCGGGAGGGCCGTCGGGCAGTACTTC. As protein: CATSLLGGRAVGQYF. The chain joins TRBV27 to TRBJ2-7; 9 bases match TRBD2. Germline V gives CDR1 MNHEY, CDR2 SMNVEV (reference sequence). This CDR3 has 15 residues.

The table lists this clonotype with many counts. The J gene is TRBJ1-1, the V gene TRBV27, with TRBD1 as a possible D gene (6 bases). The germline V and J ends were trimmed by 3 bases and 2 bases, with 10 bases remaining between them. Germline V gives CDR1 MNHEY, CDR2 SMNVEV (reference sequence). This CDR3 is built from 14 residues. The CDR3 region has the DNA TGTGCCAGCAGTTTTTTGACAGGAAACACTGAAGCTTTCTTT. This codes for CASSFLTGNTEAFF.

For this clonotype: This may stem from a read error, because a much larger clone lies one nucleotide away. The chain uses TRBV24-1 and TRBJ2-1; D gene unclear. Germline V gene lookup returns CDR1 KGHDR and CDR2 SFDVKD. The CDR3 is 15 residues long. CDR3: CATGDRLSPYNEQFF. In DNA form, the CDR3 reads TGTGCCACCGGTGATCGACTTTCCCCCTACAATGAGCAGTTCTTC.

V usage is TRBV28 and J usage is TRBJ2-7; TRBD1 aligns across 10 bases. CDR1 is MDHEN and CDR2 is SYDVKM in the germline V gene. The CDR3 has 15 amino acids. Unmatched junction bases numbered 9, after V lost 6 bases and J lost 4 bases. CDR3 coding DNA: TGTGCCAGCAGGTCCATGACAGGGGGCCTGTACGAGCAGTACTTC. It codes for CASRSMTGGLYEQYF.

This clonotype was seen a handful of times. The chain uses TRBV24-1 and TRBJ2-1; D call uncertain. This CDR3 has 13 amino acids. Trimming shortened V by 10 bases and J by 9 bases, and 18 bases separated the two germline ends. Germline V gene sequence: CDR1 KGHDR, CDR2 SFDVKD. In DNA form, the CDR3 reads TGTGCCACTCAGGTTGTTGACGGACGTGAGCAGTTCTTC. Protein: CATQVVDGREQFF.

The chain carries TRBV18 and TRBJ2-5; 7 nucleotides line up with TRBD2. With 0 bases clipped from V and 5 bases from J, the junction kept 12 bases outside the gene matches. CDR1 is KGHSH, CDR2 LQKENI, per germline. The CDR3 is 17 residues long. In nucleotides, the CDR3 is TGTGCCAGCTCACCACCGACGGGGAGGGAGGCGTGGGAGACCCAGTACTTC. Amino acid sequence: CASSPPTGREAWETQYF.